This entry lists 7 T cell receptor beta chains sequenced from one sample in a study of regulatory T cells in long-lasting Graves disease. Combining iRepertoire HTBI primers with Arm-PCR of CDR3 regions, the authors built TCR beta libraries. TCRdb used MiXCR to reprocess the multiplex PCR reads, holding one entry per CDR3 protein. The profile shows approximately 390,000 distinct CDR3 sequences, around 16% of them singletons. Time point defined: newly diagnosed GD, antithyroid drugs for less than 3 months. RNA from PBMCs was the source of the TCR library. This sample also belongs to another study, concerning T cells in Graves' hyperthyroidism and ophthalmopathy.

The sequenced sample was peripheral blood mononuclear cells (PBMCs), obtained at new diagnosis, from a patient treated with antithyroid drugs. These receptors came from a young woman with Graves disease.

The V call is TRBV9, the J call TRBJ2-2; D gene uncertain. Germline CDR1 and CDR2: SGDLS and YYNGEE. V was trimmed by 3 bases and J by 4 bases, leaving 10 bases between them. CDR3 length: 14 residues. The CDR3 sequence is CASSASTGTGELFF. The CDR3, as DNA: TGTGCCAGCAGCGCCTCGACCGGCACCGGGGAGCTGTTTTTT.

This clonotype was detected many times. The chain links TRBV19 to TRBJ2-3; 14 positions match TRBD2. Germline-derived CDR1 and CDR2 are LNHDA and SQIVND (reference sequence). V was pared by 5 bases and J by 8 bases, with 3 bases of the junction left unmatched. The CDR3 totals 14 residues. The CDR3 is CASSPGTSGGTQYF. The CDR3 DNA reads TGTGCCAGTAGTCCCGGGACTAGCGGGGGTACGCAGTATTTT.

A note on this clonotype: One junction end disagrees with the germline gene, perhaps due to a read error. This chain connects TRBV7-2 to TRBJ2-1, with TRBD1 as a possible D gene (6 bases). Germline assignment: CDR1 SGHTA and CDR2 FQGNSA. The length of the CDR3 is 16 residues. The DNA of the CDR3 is TGTGCCAGCAGCCATTCCGGGACACGAACGTACAATGAGCGGTTCTTC. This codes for CASSHSGTRTYNERFF.

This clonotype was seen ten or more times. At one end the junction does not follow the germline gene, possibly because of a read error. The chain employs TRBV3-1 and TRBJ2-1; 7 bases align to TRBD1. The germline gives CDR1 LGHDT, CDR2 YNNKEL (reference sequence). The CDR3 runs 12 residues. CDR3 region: CASSQAAQGQLF. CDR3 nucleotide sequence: TGTGCCAGCAGCCAAGCAGCACAGGGACAGCTCTTC.

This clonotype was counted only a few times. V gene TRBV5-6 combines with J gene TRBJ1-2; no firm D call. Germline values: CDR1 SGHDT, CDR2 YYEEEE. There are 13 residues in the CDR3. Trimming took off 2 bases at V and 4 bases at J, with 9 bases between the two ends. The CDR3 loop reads CASSFTQFYGYTF. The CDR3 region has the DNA TGTGCCAGCAGCTTTACTCAGTTCTATGGCTACACCTTC.

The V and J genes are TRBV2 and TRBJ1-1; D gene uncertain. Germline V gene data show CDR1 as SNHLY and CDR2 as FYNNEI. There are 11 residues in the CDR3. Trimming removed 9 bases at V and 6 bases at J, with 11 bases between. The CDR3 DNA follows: TGTGCCAGTAAGAGCAACCCTGAAGCTTTCTTT. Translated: CASKSNPEAFF.

The chain's CDR3 is CASSPTSGGVPQFF. The CDR3, as DNA: TGTGCCAGCAGCCCGACTAGCGGGGGGGTCCCTCAGTTCTTC. The chain employs TRBV6-1 and TRBJ2-1, with 14 bases fitting TRBD2. The ends lost 6 bases at V and 13 bases at J; junction bases unmatched: 8. The CDR3 has 14 residues. Germline assignment: CDR1 MNHNS and CDR2 SASEGT.